This TCR beta chain comes out of a study of cytomegalovirus exposure and HLA in healthy donors. Assay used: immunoSEQ multiplex PCR; TCRdb lists only in-frame clones, some missing. Seen here are more than 85,000 clones, approximately 88% observed once, and the top ten hold more than 1.4%. The germline gives CDR1 LNHDA, CDR2 SQIVND (reference sequence). Trimming took off 6 bases at V and 2 bases at J, with 14 bases between the two ends. The CDR3 spans 14 residues. The J gene is TRBJ2-7, the V gene TRBV19; maybe TRBD2 (5 bases). This TCR came from a woman in her thirties in good health and CMV-seropositive. Source material: PBMCs. CDR3 DNA: TGTGCCAGTAGCCGTAACGGGGTAACCTACGAGCAGTACTTC. Encoded protein: CASSRNGVTYEQYF.